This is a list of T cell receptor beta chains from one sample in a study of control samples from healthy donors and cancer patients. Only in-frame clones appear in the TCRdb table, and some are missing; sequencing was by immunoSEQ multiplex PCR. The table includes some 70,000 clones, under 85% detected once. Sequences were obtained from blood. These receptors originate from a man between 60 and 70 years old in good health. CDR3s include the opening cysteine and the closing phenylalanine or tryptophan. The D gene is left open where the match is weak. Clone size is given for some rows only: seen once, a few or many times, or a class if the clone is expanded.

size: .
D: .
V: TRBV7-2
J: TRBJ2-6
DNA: TGTGCCAGCAGCCCCTGGACACCTTCTGGGGCCAACGTCCTGACTTTC
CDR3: CASSPWTPSGANVLTF

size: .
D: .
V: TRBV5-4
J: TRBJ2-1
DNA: TGTGCCACCCAGTGGGGGCCCAATGAGCAGTTCTTC
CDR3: CATQWGPNEQFF

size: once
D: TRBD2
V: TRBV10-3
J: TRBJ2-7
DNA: TGTGCCATCAGTGGCGGGACTAGCGGAGGTAGCTCCTACGAGCAGTACTTC
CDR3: CAISGGTSGGSSYEQYF

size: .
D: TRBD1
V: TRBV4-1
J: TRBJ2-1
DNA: TGCGCCAGCAGCCCCACAGGGGGCGTTAAAAATGAGCAGTTCTTC
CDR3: CASSPTGGVKNEQFF

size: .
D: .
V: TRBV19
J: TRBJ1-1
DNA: TGTGCCAGTAAGCGACCCGGTAGAAACACTGAAGCTTTCTTT
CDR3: CASKRPGRNTEAFF

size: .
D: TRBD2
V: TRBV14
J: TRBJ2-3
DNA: TGTGCCAGCAGCCAAGTCATCGGGAGGATACGTTTGAATACGCAGTATTTT
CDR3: CASSQVIGRIRLNTQYF

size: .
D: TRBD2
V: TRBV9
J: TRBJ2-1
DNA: TGTGCCAGCAGCCCCACCTTCACTAGCGGGGGTTTCTACAATGAGCAGTTCTTC
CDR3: CASSPTFTSGGFYNEQFF

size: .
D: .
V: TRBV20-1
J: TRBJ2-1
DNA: TGCAGTGCTCCTTCCTACAATGAGCAGTTCTTC
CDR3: CSAPSYNEQFF

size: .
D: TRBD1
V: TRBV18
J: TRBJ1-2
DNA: TGTGCCAGCTCACCACCGACAGGGCCCTATGGCTACACCTTC
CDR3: CASSPPTGPYGYTF

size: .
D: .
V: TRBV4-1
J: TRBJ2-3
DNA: TGCGCCAGCAGCCAAGTTTTCCCCGCCGGCACAGATACGCAGTATTTT
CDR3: CASSQVFPAGTDTQYF

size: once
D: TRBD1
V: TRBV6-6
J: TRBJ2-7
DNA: TGTGCCAGCAGTCCCCGACAGGGAATAGGCGAGCAGTACTTC
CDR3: CASSPRQGIGEQYF

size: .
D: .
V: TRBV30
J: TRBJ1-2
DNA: TGTGCCTGGAGTGTAGGGACACACGTAAGCTACACCTTC
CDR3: CAWSVGTHVSYTF

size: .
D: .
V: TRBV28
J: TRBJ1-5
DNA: TGTGCCAGCAGTTTATTGGATCGGGCTTCCCAGCCCCAGCATTTT
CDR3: CASSLLDRASQPQHF

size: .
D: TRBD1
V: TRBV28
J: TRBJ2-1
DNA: TGTGCCAGCTTTTCGTCGGAAAGGGGGCATCATGAGCAGTTCTTC
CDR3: CASFSSERGHHEQFF

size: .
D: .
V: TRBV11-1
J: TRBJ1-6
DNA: TGTGCCAGCAGCTTAGAGGATTATAATTCACCCCTCCACTTT
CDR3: CASSLEDYNSPLHF

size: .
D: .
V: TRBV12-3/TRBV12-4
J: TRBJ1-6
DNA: TGTGCCAGCAGTTTAAACGGTCATTCACCCCTCCACTTT
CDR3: CASSLNGHSPLHF

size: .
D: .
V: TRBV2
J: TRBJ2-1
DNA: TGTGCCAGCAGTGTTGACAATGAGCAGTTCTTC
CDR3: CASSVDNEQFF

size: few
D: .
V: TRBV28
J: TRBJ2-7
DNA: TGTGCCAGCAGTTATGACTTGGCACAATCTTCCTACGAGCAGTACTTC
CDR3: CASSYDLAQSSYEQYF

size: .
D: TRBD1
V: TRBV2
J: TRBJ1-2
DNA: TGTGCCAGACAGCAAGCTAGGCCCGGGACAGAAGGGCACTATGGCTACACCTTC
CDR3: CARQQARPGTEGHYGYTF

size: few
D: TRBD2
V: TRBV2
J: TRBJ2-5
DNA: TGTGCCAGCAGCGATAAAGCGTTTAGCGGGAGGGCCCAAGAGACCCAGTACTTC
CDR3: CASSDKAFSGRAQETQYF

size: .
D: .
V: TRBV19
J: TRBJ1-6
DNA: TGTGCCAGTAGTGCCGGGACCTCCTATAATTCACCCCTCCACTTT
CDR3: CASSAGTSYNSPLHF

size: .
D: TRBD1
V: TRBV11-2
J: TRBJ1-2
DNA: TGTGCCAGCAGCCTGAGGACAGGGAAGGGGGGAGGCTACACCTTC
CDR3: CASSLRTGKGGGYTF

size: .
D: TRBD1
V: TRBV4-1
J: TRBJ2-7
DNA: TGCGCCAGCAGCCATACGACAGGGGGCCTCTACTACGAGCAGTACTTC
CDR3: CASSHTTGGLYYEQYF

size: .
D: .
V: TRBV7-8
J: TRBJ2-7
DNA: TGTGCCAGCAGCTTATCTCGGCAGGGGTACGAGCAGTACTTC
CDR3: CASSLSRQGYEQYF

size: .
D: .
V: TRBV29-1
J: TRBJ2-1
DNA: TGCAGCGTTGAGGTCTCTAGCTCCTACAATGAGCAGTTCTTC
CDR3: CSVEVSSSYNEQFF

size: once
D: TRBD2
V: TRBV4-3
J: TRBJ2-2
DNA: TGCGCCAGCAGCCCAGGCGGGGGTAGAGACACCGGGGAGCTGTTTTTT
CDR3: CASSPGGGRDTGELFF

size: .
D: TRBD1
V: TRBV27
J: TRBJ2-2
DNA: TGTGCCAGCAGGCTAGGGGGCGGTACCGGGGAGCTGTTTTTT
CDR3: CASRLGGGTGELFF

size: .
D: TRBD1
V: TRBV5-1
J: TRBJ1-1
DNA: TGCGCCAGCAGCTCCGGGACAGGTTTGAACACTGAAGCTTTCTTT
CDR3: CASSSGTGLNTEAFF

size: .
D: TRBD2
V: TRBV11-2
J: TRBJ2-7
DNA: TGTGCCAGCAGCTTAGTCGCGGGAGGGCCAAACGGCGAGCAGTACTTC
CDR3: CASSLVAGGPNGEQYF

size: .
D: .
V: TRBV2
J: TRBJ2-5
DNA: TGTGCCAGCAGTACAGGGAGAGAGACCCAGTACTTC
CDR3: CASSTGRETQYF

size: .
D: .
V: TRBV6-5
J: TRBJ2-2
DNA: TGTGCCAGCAGTTACGAAGGGGAATACGACACCGGGGAGCTGTTTTTT
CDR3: CASSYEGEYDTGELFF

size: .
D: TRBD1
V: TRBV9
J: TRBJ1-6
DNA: TGTGCCAGCAGCGTAGATGACAGGGGGATACATTCACCCCTCCACTTT
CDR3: CASSVDDRGIHSPLHF

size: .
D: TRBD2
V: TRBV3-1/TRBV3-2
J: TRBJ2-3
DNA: TGTGCCAGCACTCGTAGCGGGAGTAAGAGCACAGATACGCAGTATTTT
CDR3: CASTRSGSKSTDTQYF

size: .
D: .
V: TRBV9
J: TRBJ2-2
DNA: TGTGCCAGCAGCGTTGGACAGATCGGCGGGGAGCTGTTTTTT
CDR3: CASSVGQIGGELFF

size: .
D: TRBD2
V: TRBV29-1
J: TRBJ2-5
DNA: TGCAGCGTGCAGACTAGCGGAGTATACCAAGAGACCCAGTACTTC
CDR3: CSVQTSGVYQETQYF